This T cell receptor (beta chain) was found in a study of T cells in Graves' hyperthyroidism and ophthalmopathy. Clinical symptoms, serum thyroxine and TRAb, thyroid ultrasound and orbital computed tomography were used for the diagnoses. Amplification targeted TCR beta CDR3 regions from RNA transcripts. An initial round of RT-PCR targeting the TCR CDR3 relied on the HTBI primer set. Each CDR3 protein gets one entry after TCRdb re-called the multiplex PCR reads with MiXCR. The sample carries 690,000 or so distinct CDR3 sequences, 18% recorded once. The CDR3 loop spans 15 amino acids. Germline-derived CDR1 and CDR2 are SGHAT and FQDESV (reference sequence). The V end lost 2 bases, the J end lost 8 bases, and 15 bases lay between the germline ends.

The V and J genes are TRBV11-1 and TRBJ1-4; no definite D call. The sequence was obtained from a woman in her forties or fifties with Graves' hyperthyroidism that later progressed to Graves' ophthalmopathy. Sequencing input: blood. The CDR3 DNA reads as TGTGCCAGCAGCTTATTTTGGGATGAGGAAGAAAAACTGTTTTTT. Residues: CASSLFWDEEEKLFF.